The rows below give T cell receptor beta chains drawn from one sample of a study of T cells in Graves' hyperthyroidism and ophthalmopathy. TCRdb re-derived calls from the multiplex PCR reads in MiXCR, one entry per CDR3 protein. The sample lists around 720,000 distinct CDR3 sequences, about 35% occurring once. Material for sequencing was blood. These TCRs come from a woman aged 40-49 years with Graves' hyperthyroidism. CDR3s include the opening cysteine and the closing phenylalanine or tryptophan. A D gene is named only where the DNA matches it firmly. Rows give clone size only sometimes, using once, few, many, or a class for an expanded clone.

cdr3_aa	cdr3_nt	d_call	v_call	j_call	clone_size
CASSSSDPRGDEKLFF	TGTGCCAGCAGCTCGTCAGACCCCCGGGGGGATGAAAAACTGTTTTTT	-	TRBV7-8	TRBJ1-4	few
CASSEEGQGYGYTF	TGCGCCAGCAGTGAAGAAGGACAGGGCTATGGCTACACCTTC	TRBD1	TRBV10-2	TRBJ1-2	many
CSVGDPVGYTF	TGCAGCGTAGGGGACCCTGTGGGCTACACCTTC	-	TRBV29-1	TRBJ1-2	many
CASSVGDNYGYTF	TGTGCCAGCTCAGTGGGGGATAACTATGGCTACACCTTC	-	TRBV7-9	TRBJ1-2	few
CSAIPDLNTEAFF	TGCAGTGCTATTCCAGACTTGAACACTGAAGCTTTCTTT	-	TRBV20-1	TRBJ1-1	few
CATSSKGHYNSPLHF	TGTGCCACCAGCAGTAAGGGACATTATAATTCACCCCTCCACTTT	-	TRBV15	TRBJ1-6	-
CASRNPGTRAETQYF	TGTGCCAGCAGAAACCCCGGGACCAGGGCAGAGACCCAGTACTTC	-	TRBV6-2/TRBV6-3	TRBJ2-5	few
CASSLDGAGKSGEQYF	TGTGCCAGCAGTTTAGATGGAGCGGGAAAAAGTGGGGAGCAGTACTTC	TRBD2	TRBV12-3/TRBV12-4	TRBJ2-7	once
CSAREGGVHTGELFF	TGCAGTGCTAGAGAAGGGGGGGTCCACACCGGGGAGCTGTTTTTT	-	TRBV20-1	TRBJ2-2	-
CSVDDPGSGYTF	TGCAGCGTTGACGATCCAGGTAGTGGCTACACCTTC	-	TRBV29-1	TRBJ1-2	-
CASRDRGYQPQHF	TGTGCCAGCAGGGACAGGGGGTATCAGCCCCAGCATTTT	TRBD1	TRBV2	TRBJ1-5	many
CASSSSVASHAQYF	TGTGCCAGCAGTTCATCTGTGGCCTCCCATGCGCAGTATTTT	-	TRBV7-2	TRBJ2-3	-
CASGRLPGETQYF	TGTGCCAGCGGGCGCCTACCCGGAGAGACCCAGTACTTC	-	TRBV7-2	TRBJ2-5	many
CASSLGTGRTLPLHF	TGTGCCAGCAGCTTGGGGACGGGGCGCACGTTACCCCTCCACTTT	-	TRBV7-2	TRBJ1-6	-
CASSETGGDIQYF	TGTGCCAGCAGCGAGACAGGGGGCGACATTCAGTACTTC	TRBD1	TRBV7-9	TRBJ2-4	-
CASLGQDSNQSQHF	TGTGCCAGCCTGGGACAGGATAGCAATCAGTCCCAGCATTTT	TRBD1	TRBV28	TRBJ1-5	-
CATSDGQMIYGYTF	TGTGCCACCAGTGATGGACAGATGATCTATGGCTACACCTTC	-	TRBV24-1	TRBJ1-2	many
CASRPNRDSPGDGYTF	TGTGCCAGCAGACCTAACCGGGACTCCCCTGGGGATGGCTACACCTTC	-	TRBV2	TRBJ1-2	many
CSAQRASTDTQYF	TGCAGTGCCCAGCGGGCTAGCACAGATACGCAGTATTTT	-	TRBV20-1	TRBJ2-3	-
CASRAQGGNQPQHF	TGTGCCAGCAGGGCACAGGGGGGCAATCAGCCCCAGCATTTT	TRBD1	TRBV6-5	TRBJ1-5	few
CASKTYRGRPPYTEAFF	TGTGCCAGCAAGACATACAGGGGGCGCCCCCCCTACACTGAAGCTTTCTTT	TRBD1	TRBV12-3/TRBV12-4	TRBJ1-1	-
CASSWGQGGYEQYF	TGTGCCAGCAGCTGGGGACAGGGGGGATACGAGCAGTACTTC	TRBD1	TRBV5-6	TRBJ2-7	many
CASSSPPQGLYEQYF	TGTGCCAGCAGCTCTCCCCCGCAGGGGCTCTACGAGCAGTACTTC	-	TRBV7-2	TRBJ2-7	few
CSVASAGEQYF	TGCAGCGTAGCTTCGGCGGGCGAGCAGTACTTC	-	TRBV29-1	TRBJ2-7	-
CASSFLTGRQPQHF	TGCGCCAGCAGTTTCCTCACAGGGAGACAGCCCCAGCATTTT	-	TRBV4-1	TRBJ1-5	-
CASSSSGYSLTF	TGTGCCAGCAGCTCTTCAGGGTATTCACTCACCTTC	-	TRBV25-1	TRBJ1-2	-
CSAMRNDQPQHF	TGCAGTGCTATGAGGAACGATCAGCCCCAGCATTTT	-	TRBV20-1	TRBJ1-5	many
CATSDYGTGGETQYF	TGTGCCACCAGTGACTACGGGACAGGCGGAGAGACCCAGTACTTC	TRBD1	TRBV24-1	TRBJ2-5	many
CASSRTDSYEQYF	TGTGCCAGCAGCCGGACAGACTCCTACGAGCAGTACTTC	-	TRBV7-8	TRBJ2-7	many